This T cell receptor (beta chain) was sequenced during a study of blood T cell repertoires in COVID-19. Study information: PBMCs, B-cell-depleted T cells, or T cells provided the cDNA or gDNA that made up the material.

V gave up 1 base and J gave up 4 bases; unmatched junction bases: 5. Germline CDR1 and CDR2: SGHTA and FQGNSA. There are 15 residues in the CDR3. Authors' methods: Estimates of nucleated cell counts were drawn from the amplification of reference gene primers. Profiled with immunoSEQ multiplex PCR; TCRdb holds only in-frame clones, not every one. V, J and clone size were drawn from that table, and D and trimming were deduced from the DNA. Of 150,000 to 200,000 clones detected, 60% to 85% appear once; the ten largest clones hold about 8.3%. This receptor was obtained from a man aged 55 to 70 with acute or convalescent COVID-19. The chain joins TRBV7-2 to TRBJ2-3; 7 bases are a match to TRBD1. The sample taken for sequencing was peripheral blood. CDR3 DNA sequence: TGTGCCAGCAGCTTAGTGGGACAGTCGTCAGATACGCAGTATTTT. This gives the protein CASSLVGQSSDTQYF.